This TCR beta chain was captured by sequencing in a study of shared clonotypes between healthy human individuals. Broader study findings: Across subsets, estimated richness was generally greater for naive than for memory populations. Generation of non-shared clonotypes was less probable than generation of clonotypes shared by all four donors.

CDR1 and CDR2 (germline): SEHNR, FQNEAQ (reference sequence). This CDR3 region has 11 residues. The junction had 5 bases not matched to a gene; V was cut back by 5 bases and J by 11 bases. On sorted subsets, replicate PCRs used roughly 220 ng DNA, or around 30,000 T cell genomes. Data came from immunoSEQ multiplex PCR; TCRdb stores just in-frame clones and leaves some out. The sample carries some 630,000 clones, roughly 96% recorded once. CD45RO-negative, CCR7-selected cells formed the naive CD8 fraction, which excluded terminally differentiated effector memory CD45RA+ cells. Worth noting for this clone: What it binds is unknown. Other nucleotide sequences from this sample produce the same CDR3.

This sequence was found in a woman between 25 and 40 years old in good health. Specimen: naive CD8+ T cells sorted from blood. V and J are TRBV7-9 and TRBJ1-1; TRBD1 aligns across 7 bases. CDR3 amino acids: CASSPGTEAFF. Written as DNA, the CDR3 is TGTGCCAGCAGCCCGGGGACAGAGGCTTTCTTT. The full variable domain, its missing parts supplied by reference TRBV7-9 and TRBJ1-1, is DTGVSQNPRHKITKRGQNVTFRCDPISEHNRLYWYRQTLGQGPEFLTYFQNEAQLEKSRLLSDRFSAERPKGSFSTLEIQRTEQGDSAMYLCASSPGTEAFFGQGTRLTVV.